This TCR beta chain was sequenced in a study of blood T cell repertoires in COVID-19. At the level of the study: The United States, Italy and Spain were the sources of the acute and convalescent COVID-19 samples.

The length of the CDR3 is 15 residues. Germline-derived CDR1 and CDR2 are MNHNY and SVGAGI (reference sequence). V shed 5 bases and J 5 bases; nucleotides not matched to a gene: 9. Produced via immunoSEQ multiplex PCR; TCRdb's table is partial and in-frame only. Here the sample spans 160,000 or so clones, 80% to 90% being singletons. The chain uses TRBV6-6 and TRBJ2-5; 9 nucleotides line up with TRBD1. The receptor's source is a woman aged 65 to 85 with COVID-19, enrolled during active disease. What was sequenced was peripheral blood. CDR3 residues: CASSTTGGRGETQYF. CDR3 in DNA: TGTGCCAGCAGTACGACAGGGGGAAGAGGGGAGACCCAGTACTTC.